The source of this T cell receptor beta chain is a study of blood T cell repertoires in COVID-19. With V trimmed by 9 bases and J by 2 bases, 4 bases remained unmatched. Germline CDR1 and CDR2: ENHRY and SYGVKD. This CDR3 region has 13 residues. Authors' analysis steps: The assay estimated nucleated cells by amplifying reference gene primers. Produced via immunoSEQ multiplex PCR; TCRdb's table is partial and in-frame only. Clone size and the V and J calls come from that table; the DNA yielded D and trimming. The repertoire has 250,000 to 350,000 clones, 75% to 90% of them found once; the top ten carry 9.5% to 15%.

The clonotype originates from a woman aged 60 to 75 with acute or convalescent COVID-19. Sequenced material: peripheral blood. The J gene is TRBJ2-3, the V gene TRBV10-3, with 8 bases aligning to TRBD1. The DNA for the CDR3 is TGTGCCATTAGGACAGGGTCCACAGATACGCAGTATTTT. Amino acids: CAIRTGSTDTQYF.